The rows below give T cell receptor beta chains drawn from one sample of a study of blood T cell repertoires in COVID-19. Clones were sequenced by immunoSEQ multiplex PCR, and TCRdb holds only the in-frame ones, with some missing. Altogether about 310,000 clones are present, roughly 90% being singletons, with the ten largest covering around 10%. The sequenced sample consisted of PBMCs or T cells enriched from blood (not recorded which). The source is a woman aged 18 to 35 who had recovered from COVID-19. CDR3s include the opening cysteine and the closing phenylalanine or tryptophan. Each record gives: J gene, clone size, V gene, CDR3 length, D gene, CDR3 protein, CDR3 DNA. D genes are given only for firm matches. For some rows the clone size is stated as once, few or many, or as a class when expanded; others skip it.

j_gene: TRBJ2-6
abundance: NA
v_gene: TRBV19
len: 15
d_gene: NA
CDR3aa: CASSIGRGGANVLTF
CDR3nt: TGTGCCAGTAGTATCGGTCGGGGTGGGGCCAACGTCCTGACTTTC

j_gene: TRBJ1-5
abundance: NA
v_gene: TRBV6-6
len: 14
d_gene: NA
CDR3aa: CASMLRGENQPQHF
CDR3nt: TGTGCCAGCATGTTACGGGGGGAGAATCAGCCCCAGCATTTT

j_gene: TRBJ1-3
abundance: NA
v_gene: TRBV9
len: 14
d_gene: NA
CDR3aa: CASSPSISGNTIYF
CDR3nt: TGTGCCAGCAGTCCGAGTATCTCTGGAAACACCATATATTTT

j_gene: TRBJ2-7
abundance: NA
v_gene: TRBV6-5
len: 14
d_gene: NA
CDR3aa: CASSYSDRSAEQYF
CDR3nt: TGTGCCAGCAGTTACTCCGACAGGTCCGCCGAGCAGTACTTC

j_gene: TRBJ2-7
abundance: few
v_gene: TRBV7-8
len: 14
d_gene: NA
CDR3aa: CASRLRLSSYEQYF
CDR3nt: TGTGCCAGCAGGCTGCGGCTATCCTCCTACGAGCAGTACTTC

j_gene: TRBJ1-5
abundance: NA
v_gene: TRBV6-1
len: 15
d_gene: TRBD1
CDR3aa: CASSDQGQYGQPQHF
CDR3nt: TGTGCCAGCAGTGACCAGGGACAGTACGGTCAGCCCCAGCATTTT

j_gene: TRBJ2-3
abundance: NA
v_gene: TRBV18
len: 16
d_gene: TRBD2
CDR3aa: CASSPPGGASPDTQYF
CDR3nt: TGTGCCAGCTCACCTCCCGGGGGGGCGAGTCCAGATACGCAGTATTTT

j_gene: TRBJ2-1
abundance: NA
v_gene: TRBV21-1
len: 15
d_gene: NA
CDR3aa: CAQPKAERNGNEQFF
CDR3nt: TGTGCCCAGCCCAAAGCAGAGAGGAACGGCAATGAGCAGTTCTTC

j_gene: TRBJ2-1
abundance: NA
v_gene: TRBV4-1
len: 19
d_gene: TRBD2
CDR3aa: CASSQVLAGELSSYNEQFF
CDR3nt: TGCGCCAGCAGCCAAGTTCTAGCGGGGGAACTCAGCTCCTACAATGAGCAGTTCTTC

j_gene: TRBJ2-3
abundance: NA
v_gene: TRBV7-8
len: 16
d_gene: TRBD2
CDR3aa: CASSDRLAGGVDTQYF
CDR3nt: TGTGCCAGCAGCGATCGACTAGCGGGAGGAGTAGATACGCAGTATTTT

j_gene: TRBJ2-2
abundance: NA
v_gene: TRBV28
len: 16
d_gene: NA
CDR3aa: CASSRIPTDPTGELFF
CDR3nt: TGTGCCAGCAGTAGGATCCCCACAGACCCAACCGGGGAGCTGTTTTTT

j_gene: TRBJ2-1
abundance: NA
v_gene: TRBV6-2/TRBV6-3
len: 16
d_gene: NA
CDR3aa: CASSLYGWSSYNEQFF
CDR3nt: TGTGCCAGCAGTTTATACGGCTGGAGCTCCTACAATGAGCAGTTCTTC

j_gene: TRBJ1-1
abundance: NA
v_gene: TRBV19
len: 15
d_gene: NA
CDR3aa: CASSMIAGMNTEAFF
CDR3nt: TGTGCCAGTAGTATGATCGCAGGGATGAACACTGAAGCTTTCTTT

j_gene: TRBJ1-2
abundance: NA
v_gene: TRBV19
len: 14
d_gene: NA
CDR3aa: CASSMGTRVSGYTF
CDR3nt: TGTGCCAGTAGTATGGGGACTCGGGTATCTGGCTACACCTTC

j_gene: TRBJ2-7
abundance: NA
v_gene: TRBV28
len: 14
d_gene: NA
CDR3aa: CASSRQDLSYEQYF
CDR3nt: TGTGCCAGCAGCAGACAGGACCTCTCCTACGAGCAGTACTTC

j_gene: TRBJ2-1
abundance: NA
v_gene: TRBV24-1
len: 16
d_gene: TRBD1
CDR3aa: CATSERGTGLWNEQFF
CDR3nt: TGTGCCACCAGTGAAAGAGGGACAGGGTTATGGAATGAGCAGTTCTTC

j_gene: TRBJ1-1
abundance: NA
v_gene: TRBV7-8
len: 13
d_gene: TRBD1
CDR3aa: CASSLGQGIGAFF
CDR3nt: TGTGCCAGCAGCCTGGGACAGGGCATTGGGGCTTTCTTT

j_gene: TRBJ2-1
abundance: NA
v_gene: TRBV19
len: 13
d_gene: NA
CDR3aa: CASSFGTYNEQFF
CDR3nt: TGTGCCAGTAGTTTTGGGACTTACAATGAGCAGTTCTTC

j_gene: TRBJ1-1
abundance: once
v_gene: TRBV7-3
len: 14
d_gene: NA
CDR3aa: CASRTEPGNTEAFF
CDR3nt: TGTGCCAGCAGGACAGAGCCTGGGAACACTGAAGCTTTCTTT

j_gene: TRBJ1-2
abundance: NA
v_gene: TRBV2
len: 14
d_gene: NA
CDR3aa: CASRDHRETYGYTF
CDR3nt: TGTGCCAGCAGGGACCACAGGGAGACCTATGGCTACACCTTC

j_gene: TRBJ1-2
abundance: once
v_gene: TRBV18
len: 13
d_gene: NA
CDR3aa: CASSPSREDGYTF
CDR3nt: TGTGCCAGCTCACCGTCCAGGGAGGATGGCTACACCTTC

j_gene: TRBJ1-1
abundance: NA
v_gene: TRBV24-1
len: 15
d_gene: NA
CDR3aa: CATTDSGNGNTEAFF
CDR3nt: TGTGCCACCACCGATTCAGGGAATGGGAACACTGAAGCTTTCTTT

j_gene: TRBJ2-7
abundance: NA
v_gene: TRBV7-8
len: 13
d_gene: TRBD1
CDR3aa: CASGRDRVYEQYF
CDR3nt: TGTGCCAGCGGCCGGGACAGAGTCTACGAGCAGTACTTC

j_gene: TRBJ2-1
abundance: NA
v_gene: TRBV3-1/TRBV3-2
len: 16
d_gene: TRBD2
CDR3aa: CASSLRGLAGWSEQFF
CDR3nt: TGTGCCAGCAGCCTTCGGGGACTAGCGGGATGGAGTGAGCAGTTCTTC